This entry lists 3 T cell receptor beta chains sequenced from one sample in a study of T cells expressing NK-cell markers (dated by TCRdb to about 2020). Libraries were constructed by 5' RACE. Sequenced using an Illumina HiSeq 2000. TCRdb reprocessed the reads; each CDR3 protein sequence makes one entry, and DNA is unavailable. The sample table on file contains a few hundred thousand distinct CDR3 sequences. Roughly 5.2% of the sample rests with the top ten. Sequencing was performed on blood T cells: a sorted CD56 or NKG2C T cell subset, CD4+ or CD8+ T cells, or bulk PBMC T cells (not recorded which). Source of these receptors: a man aged 18 to 69 in good health.

The J gene is TRBJ2-7, the V gene TRBV2. Germline CDR1 SNHLY, CDR2 FYNNEI. The CDR3 length is 12 residues. CDR3 protein: CASDRQRYEQYF.

The J gene is TRBJ1-1, the V gene TRBV2; TCRdb proposes TRBD1, but this gene call is untestable without DNA. Germline assignment: CDR1 SNHLY and CDR2 FYNNEI. The CDR3 spans 15 residues. The CDR3 spells CASRTRGGGNTEAFF.

The V gene is TRBV3-1, the J gene TRBJ1-5; as DNA is missing, the TRBD1 call by TCRdb cannot be tested. Germline loops: CDR1 LGHDT, CDR2 YNNKEL (reference sequence). There are 14 residues in the CDR3. CDR3 sequence reads: CASSQGTWQKPQHF.